A selection of T cell receptor beta chains follows, all from one sample in a study of HIV-infected patients and healthy controls. Via MiXCR, TCRdb re-called the 5' RACE reads, giving one row per CDR3 protein. The sample records 15,000 to 20,000 distinct CDR3 sequences, about 5% being singletons. Sequencing was carried out using blood. These receptors were obtained from an adult in good health. Both conserved end residues are part of each CDR3. D genes are given only for firm matches. Each size is once, few, many, or a class for an expanded clone.

D | J | V | size | CDR3 | DNA
- | TRBJ2-7 | TRBV6-2/TRBV6-3 | few | CASSFHPQYEQYF | TGTGCCAGCAGTTTCCATCCCCAATACGAGCAGTACTTC
- | TRBJ1-1 | TRBV28 | medium-sized | CASSRFLGNTEAFF | TGTGCCAGCAGTCGGTTTCTTGGGAACACTGAAGCTTTCTTT
- | TRBJ2-5 | TRBV25-1 | many | CASSEPSGWQGEETQYF | TGTGCCAGCAGTGAACCGTCAGGGTGGCAGGGAGAGGAGACCCAGTACTTC
- | TRBJ2-7 | TRBV6-5 | many | CASARGIDEQYF | TGTGCGAGCGCTCGCGGTATCGACGAGCAGTACTTC
- | TRBJ1-1 | TRBV12-3/TRBV12-4 | many | CASSLDGLGTEAFF | TGTGCCAGCAGTCTCGATGGGTTGGGCACTGAAGCTTTCTTT
- | TRBJ1-1 | TRBV29-1 | medium-sized | CSVGTHTEAFF | TGCAGCGTCGGGACCCACACTGAAGCTTTCTTT
- | TRBJ2-3 | TRBV5-1 | many | CASSFWSGYGRSTDTQYF | TGCGCCAGCAGCTTTTGGTCCGGTTATGGACGCAGCACAGATACGCAGTATTTT
- | TRBJ1-1 | TRBV10-3 | many | CAISESGPNTEAFF | TGTGCCATCAGTGAGTCTGGGCCGAACACTGAAGCTTTCTTT
- | TRBJ1-6 | TRBV27 | few | CASGGGSYNSPLHF | TGTGCCAGCGGCGGGGGGTCCTATAATTCACCCCTCCACTTT
- | TRBJ1-5 | TRBV7-2 | medium-sized | CASSFPNQPQHF | TGTGCCAGCAGCTTTCCTAATCAGCCCCAGCATTTT
TRBD1 | TRBJ2-7 | TRBV12-3/TRBV12-4 | many | CASRVTGPSYEQYF | TGTGCCAGCAGGGTGACAGGGCCGAGCTACGAGCAGTACTTC
TRBD2 | TRBJ2-5 | TRBV29-1 | many | CSVGDAGDQETQYF | TGCAGCGTTGGCGATGCGGGGGACCAAGAGACCCAGTACTTC
- | TRBJ2-5 | TRBV4-2 | many | CASSQDWQGETQYF | TGTGCCAGCAGCCAAGATTGGCAGGGCGAGACCCAGTACTTC
- | TRBJ1-5 | TRBV20-1 | many | CSARDGEGYQPQHF | TGCAGTGCTAGAGATGGAGAGGGTTATCAGCCCCAGCATTTT
- | TRBJ2-1 | TRBV6-6 | many | CASSYSDFPSSYNEQFF | TGTGCCAGCAGTTACTCGGACTTCCCGAGCTCCTACAATGAGCAGTTCTTC
TRBD2 | TRBJ2-5 | TRBV10-3 | many | CASSGAQETQYF | TGTGCCAGTAGCGGGGCGCAAGAGACCCAGTACTTC
- | TRBJ2-7 | TRBV20-1 | many | CSVGRLTALYEQYF | TGCAGTGTTGGACGTTTGACGGCCCTCTACGAGCAGTACTTC
TRBD1 | TRBJ1-5 | TRBV18 | medium-sized | CASSPPGQGNILSNQPQHF | TGTGCCAGCTCACCTCCGGGACAGGGGAATATTCTGAGCAATCAGCCCCAGCATTTT
TRBD2 | TRBJ2-7 | TRBV20-1 | medium-sized | CSARFGRDYYEQYF | TGCAGTGCTAGATTCGGACGGGACTACTACGAGCAGTACTTC
- | TRBJ2-3 | TRBV7-2 | many | CASSVPPITPGDTQYF | TGTGCCAGCAGCGTGCCCCCTATAACTCCAGGGGATACGCAGTATTTT
TRBD1 | TRBJ2-2 | TRBV7-3 | medium-sized | CASSSGQGAGELFF | TGTGCCAGCAGCTCAGGACAGGGGGCCGGGGAGCTGTTTTTT
- | TRBJ1-2 | TRBV19 | many | CASSVPAYRPAVGEPYYTF | TGTGCCAGTAGTGTACCAGCCTACCGTCCCGCAGTCGGGGAACCCTACTACACCTTC
TRBD1 | TRBJ1-4 | TRBV5-1 | many | CASSAGTGGKGLFF | TGCGCCAGCAGCGCCGGGACAGGGGGTAAAGGACTGTTTTTT
- | TRBJ1-2 | TRBV5-1 | many | CASSYVLGPEDGYTF | TGCGCCAGCAGTTACGTCCTCGGCCCGGAGGATGGCTACACCTTC
TRBD1 | TRBJ1-3 | TRBV4-3 | many | CASSQAGTGQDTIYF | TGCGCCAGCAGCCAAGCCGGGACAGGACAAGACACCATATATTTT
TRBD2 | TRBJ2-3 | TRBV5-1 | many | CASSFRGGGLAVTDTQYF | TGCGCCAGCAGCTTTCGGGGGGGAGGACTAGCGGTGACAGATACGCAGTATTTT
- | TRBJ2-1 | TRBV27 | many | CASSFPLQFF | TGTGCCAGCAGTTTCCCCTTACAGTTCTTC